Described below is a single TCR beta chain sequence and its context. Trimming pared 6 bases from V and 2 bases from J, leaving 17 bases between. The length of the CDR3 is 15 residues. CDR1 and CDR2 (germline): MDHEN, SYDVKM. TCRdb re-derived calls from the RT-PCR reads in MiXCR, one entry per CDR3 protein. The table records about 700,000 distinct CDR3 sequences, over 12% of them present only once. The sample was memory CD4+ T cells from blood. This chain joins TRBV28 and TRBJ2-7; possible D gene TRBD1, 5 bases. This clonotype was sampled from a female donor in good health, serving as a healthy control. The CDR3 is CASSVRQLYTYEQYF. The CDR3, as DNA: TGTGCCAGCAGCGTCAGACAGCTGTATACCTACGAGCAGTACTTC.